The following is a TCR beta chain sequence with its context. Its antigen is undetermined. This sample was taken from a study of T-cell memory formation after mild COVID-19. Study-level results: Whether day 37 second-wave clones are SARS-CoV-2-specific was not confirmed. The study detected some responding clones in pre-infection memory, suggesting cross-reactive memory joined.

Each CDR3 protein gets one entry after TCRdb re-called the 5' RACE reads with MiXCR. The sample yields roughly 350,000 distinct CDR3 sequences, 28% seen once. Germline CDR1 KGHDR, CDR2 SFDVKD. The V and J ends lost 0 bases and 4 bases respectively, with 12 bases between them. The CDR3 extends over 16 amino acids. The chain uses TRBV24-1 and TRBJ2-1, with D maybe TRBD1 (6 bases). Input material: PBMCs or a T cell subset sorted from them (not recorded which). This TCR was sampled from an adult woman who had mild COVID-19 (a few samples of this study predate the infection). Cell type and time point are not known. The CDR3 nucleotides are TGTGCCACCAGTGATTTGAGGGCAGGGGAATACAATGAGCAGTTCTTC. It translates to CATSDLRAGEYNEQFF.